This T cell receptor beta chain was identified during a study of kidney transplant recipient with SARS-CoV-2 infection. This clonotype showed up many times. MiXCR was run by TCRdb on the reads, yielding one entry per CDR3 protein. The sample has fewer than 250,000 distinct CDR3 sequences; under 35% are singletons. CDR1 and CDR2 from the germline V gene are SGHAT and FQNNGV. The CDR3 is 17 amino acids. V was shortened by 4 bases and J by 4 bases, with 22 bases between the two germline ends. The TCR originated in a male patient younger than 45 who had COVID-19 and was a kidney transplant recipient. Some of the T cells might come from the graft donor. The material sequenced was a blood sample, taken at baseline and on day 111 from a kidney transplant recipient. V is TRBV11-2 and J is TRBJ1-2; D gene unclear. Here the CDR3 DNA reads TGTGCCAGCAGCTCGTTTAAAACAAGCAGAAAGACCTATGGCTACACCTTC. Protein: CASSSFKTSRKTYGYTF.